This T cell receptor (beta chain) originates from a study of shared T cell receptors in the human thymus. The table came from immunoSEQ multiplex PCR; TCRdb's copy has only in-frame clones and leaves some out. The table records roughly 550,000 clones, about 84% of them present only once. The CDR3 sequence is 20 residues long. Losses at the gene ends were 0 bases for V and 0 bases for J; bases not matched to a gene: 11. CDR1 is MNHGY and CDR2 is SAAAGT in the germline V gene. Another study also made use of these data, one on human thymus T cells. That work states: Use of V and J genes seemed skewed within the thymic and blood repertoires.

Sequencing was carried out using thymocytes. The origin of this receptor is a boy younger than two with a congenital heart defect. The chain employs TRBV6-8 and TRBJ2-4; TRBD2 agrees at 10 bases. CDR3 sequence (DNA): TGTGCCAGCAGTTACTCGATGGGTAGCGGGAGGAACCTAGCCAAAAACATTCAGTACTTC. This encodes CASSYSMGSGRNLAKNIQYF.